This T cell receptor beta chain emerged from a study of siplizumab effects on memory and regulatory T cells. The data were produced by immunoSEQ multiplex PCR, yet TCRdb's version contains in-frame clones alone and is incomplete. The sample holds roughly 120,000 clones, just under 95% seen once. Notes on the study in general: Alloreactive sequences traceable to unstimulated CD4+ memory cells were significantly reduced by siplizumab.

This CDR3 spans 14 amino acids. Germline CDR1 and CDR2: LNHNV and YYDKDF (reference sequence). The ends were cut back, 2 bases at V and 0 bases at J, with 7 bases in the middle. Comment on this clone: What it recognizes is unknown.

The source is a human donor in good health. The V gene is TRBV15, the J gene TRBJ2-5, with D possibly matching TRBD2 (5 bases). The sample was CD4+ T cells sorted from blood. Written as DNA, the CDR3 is TGTGCCACCAGCAGACCGGACTACCAAGAGACCCAGTACTTC. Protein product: CATSRPDYQETQYF.